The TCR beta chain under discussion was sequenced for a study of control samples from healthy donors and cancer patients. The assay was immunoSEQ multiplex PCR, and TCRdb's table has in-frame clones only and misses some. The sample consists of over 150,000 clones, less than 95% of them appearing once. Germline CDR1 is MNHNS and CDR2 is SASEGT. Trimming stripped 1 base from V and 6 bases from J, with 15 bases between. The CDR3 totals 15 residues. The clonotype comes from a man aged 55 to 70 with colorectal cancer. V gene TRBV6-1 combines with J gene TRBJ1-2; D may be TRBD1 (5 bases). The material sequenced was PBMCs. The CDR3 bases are TGTGCCAGCAGTGAAGGACCGGGACGGCCGAATGGCTACACCTTC. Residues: CASSEGPGRPNGYTF.